This TCR beta chain was sequenced for a study of blood T cells in healthy people across ages. The donors, all healthy, were Caucasians living in Russia, aged about 6 to 90. Germline values: CDR1 KGHSH, CDR2 LQKENI. V lost 3 bases and J 3 bases, leaving 12 bases between the germline ends. The CDR3 covers 15 residues. A sample-barcoded 5' primer and a J-beta primer mix were used in a second PCR of roughly 7 to 12 cycles. MiXCR, run by TCRdb on the 5' RACE reads, gives a single entry per CDR3 protein. Among approximately 960,000 distinct CDR3 sequences listed, 25% to 35% were seen once. The sample was also linked to a second study, of T cells of mothers and their children. Turning to that study: The TCR beta CDR3 read count exceeded 9 million for each mother and was some 3.1 million for each child.

The sequencing sample was made of blood. The receptor comes from a woman in her thirties or forties in good health. This chain uses TRBV18 with TRBJ2-1, with D possibly TRBD2 on 5 matching bases. The DNA of the CDR3 is TGTGCCAGCTCACCTAGAGGGAACGGCTACAATGAGCAGTTCTTC. Its protein product is CASSPRGNGYNEQFF.